This T cell receptor (beta chain) was profiled in a study of brain metastases from non-small cell lung cancer. Sequenced by immunoSEQ multiplex PCR; TCRdb stores in-frame clones only, minus some. The data hold over a thousand clones, with about four fifths observed a single time. V dropped 6 bases and J dropped 1; count of bases not matched to a gene: 2. Germline CDR1 reads WSHSY; CDR2 reads SAAADI. The CDR3 extends over 13 amino acids. This rearrangement joins TRBV10-2 to TRBJ1-1, with 7 bases that match TRBD1. Sequenced material: tumor-adjacent normal tissue. The TCR sequence derives from a donor at least 40 years old with non-small cell lung cancer. CDR3 residues: CASRQGKNTEAFF. The CDR3 DNA sequence: TGCGCCAGCAGACAGGGGAAGAACACTGAAGCTTTCTTT.